The present TCR beta chain was sequenced within a study of OX40 agonist ivuxolimab in advanced cancers. Study context: With ivuxolimab, an agonistic anti-OX40 (CD134) antibody, patients were treated. Cohort: 75% to 90% men, mean age approximately 60, aged roughly 23 to 79. Prior checkpoint blockade (anti-PD-1, anti-PD-L1 or anti-CTLA-4) was permitted; less than 45% had it.

This clone was detected only a few times. Antigen: not known. Study-level results: Some of the lowest clonal expansion was seen in partial responders at 0.1-3.0 mg/kg.

Per the germline V gene, CDR1 is KGHSH and CDR2 is LQKENI. V shed 3 bases and J shed 6 bases, with 21 bases lying between them. The CDR3 contains 17 residues. Repertoires were generated with immunoSEQ multiplex PCR, while TCRdb's copy carries only in-frame clones and drops some. The table lists around 100,000 clones, 86% of them singletons, with over 4.5% in the top ten. The chain uses TRBV18 and TRBJ2-1; weak D call: TRBD2 (5 bases). Material: CD4+ or CD8+ T cells sorted from blood, obtained in a trial of the OX40 agonist ivuxolimab. This clonotype was obtained from an adult with an advanced solid tumor such as melanoma, head and neck, liver or kidney cancer. Here the CDR3 reads CASSPSLQRLTINEQFF. DNA for the CDR3: TGTGCCAGCTCACCTTCTCTCCAGCGGCTTACTATCAATGAGCAGTTCTTC.